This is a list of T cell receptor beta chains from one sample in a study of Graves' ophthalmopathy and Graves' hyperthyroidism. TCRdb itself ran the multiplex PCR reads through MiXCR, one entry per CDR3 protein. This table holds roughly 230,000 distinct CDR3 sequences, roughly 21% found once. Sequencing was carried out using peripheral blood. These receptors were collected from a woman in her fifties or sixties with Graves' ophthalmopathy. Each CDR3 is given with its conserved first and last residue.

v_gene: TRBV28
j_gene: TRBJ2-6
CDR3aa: CASEDRGPSGANVLTF

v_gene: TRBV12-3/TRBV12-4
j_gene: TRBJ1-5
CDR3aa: CASSLAPRWQDLMTQHF

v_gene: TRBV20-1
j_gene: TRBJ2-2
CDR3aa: CSATGTANTGELFF

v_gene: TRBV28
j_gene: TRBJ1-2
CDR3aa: CASSLKVYGYTF

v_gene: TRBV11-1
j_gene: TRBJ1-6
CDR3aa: CASKTDRTNSPLHF

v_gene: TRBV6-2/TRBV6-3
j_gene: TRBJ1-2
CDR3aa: CASSCSQTGGYGYTF

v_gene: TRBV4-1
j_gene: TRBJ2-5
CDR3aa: CASSTPSGREETQYF

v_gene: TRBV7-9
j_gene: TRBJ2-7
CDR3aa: CASSQGEFSEYF

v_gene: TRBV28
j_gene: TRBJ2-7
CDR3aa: CASKVPENSYEQYF

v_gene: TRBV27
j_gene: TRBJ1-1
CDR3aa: CASSLEGAGEAFF

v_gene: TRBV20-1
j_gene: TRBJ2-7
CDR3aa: CSARSGLAGSSYEQYF

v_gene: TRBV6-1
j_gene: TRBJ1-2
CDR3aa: CASSESQGNGYTF

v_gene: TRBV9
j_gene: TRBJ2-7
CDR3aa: CASSVGGTGRHEQYF

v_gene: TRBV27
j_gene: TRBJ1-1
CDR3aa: CASREVGNTEAFF

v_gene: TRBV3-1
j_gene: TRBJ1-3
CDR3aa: CASSPRTSGNTIYF

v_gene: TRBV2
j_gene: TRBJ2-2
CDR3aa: CASNWASGNTGELFF

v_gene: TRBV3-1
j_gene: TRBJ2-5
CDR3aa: CASSHRKTTHGTQYF

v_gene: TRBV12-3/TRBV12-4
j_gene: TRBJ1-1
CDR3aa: CASSKRNTEAFF

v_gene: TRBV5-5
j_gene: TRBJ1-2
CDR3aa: CASTLWNYGHTF

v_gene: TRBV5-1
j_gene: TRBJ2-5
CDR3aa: CASSSPRSSRLAGGSQETQYF

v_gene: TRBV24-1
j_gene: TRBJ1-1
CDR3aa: CATSDRTGLEAFF

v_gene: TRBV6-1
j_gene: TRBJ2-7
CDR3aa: CASSVEHSYEQYF

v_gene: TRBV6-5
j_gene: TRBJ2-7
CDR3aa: CASSYSGDSYEQYF

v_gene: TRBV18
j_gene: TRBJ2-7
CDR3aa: CASTLALPYEQYF

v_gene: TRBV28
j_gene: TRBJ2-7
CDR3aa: CASSPGLAGGPTNEQYF

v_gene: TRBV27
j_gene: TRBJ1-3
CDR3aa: CASSAGGRGNTIYF

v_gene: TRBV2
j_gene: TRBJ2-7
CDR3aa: CASSSGAYEQYF

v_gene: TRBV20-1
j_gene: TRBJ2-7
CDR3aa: CSARDAGGGEQYF

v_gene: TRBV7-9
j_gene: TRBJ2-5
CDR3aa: CASSSRTSVIGETQYF

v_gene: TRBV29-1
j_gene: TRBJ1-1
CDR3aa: CSVFSGENTEAFF

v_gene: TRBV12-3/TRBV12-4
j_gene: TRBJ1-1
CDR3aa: CASRPDRRDTEAFF

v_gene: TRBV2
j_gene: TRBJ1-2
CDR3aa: CASSVREGGYTF

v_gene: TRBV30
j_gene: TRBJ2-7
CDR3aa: CAWKEVSPYEQYF

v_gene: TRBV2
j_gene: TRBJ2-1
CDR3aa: CASSGGGDEQFF

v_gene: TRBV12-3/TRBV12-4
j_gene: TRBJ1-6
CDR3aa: CASSLVRNSPLHF

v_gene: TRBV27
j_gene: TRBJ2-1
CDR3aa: CASSLGGYEQFF

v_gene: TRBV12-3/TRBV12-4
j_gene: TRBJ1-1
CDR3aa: CASTLQGGTEAFF

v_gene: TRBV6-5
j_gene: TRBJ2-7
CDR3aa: CASSYRDVSSEQYF

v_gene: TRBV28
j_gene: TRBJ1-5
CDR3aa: CASSIQGLENQPQHF

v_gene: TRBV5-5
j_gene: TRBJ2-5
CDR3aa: CASSLQGGEGETQYF

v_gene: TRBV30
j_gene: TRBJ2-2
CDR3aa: CAWNTGGFGELFF

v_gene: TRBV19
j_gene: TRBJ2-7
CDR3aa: CASSRTSGTWNEQYF

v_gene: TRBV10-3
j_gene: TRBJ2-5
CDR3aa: CAISAGGWETQYF

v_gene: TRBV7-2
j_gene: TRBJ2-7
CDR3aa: CASSPGGTDYEQYF

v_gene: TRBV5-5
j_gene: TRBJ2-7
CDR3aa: CASSSGDRETEQYF

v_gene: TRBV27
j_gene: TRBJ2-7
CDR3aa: CASSSWDEQYF

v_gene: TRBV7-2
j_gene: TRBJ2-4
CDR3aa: CASSLGEGNIQYF